Listed below are T cell receptor beta chains from one sample, sequenced in a study of long-term antiretroviral therapy in people with HIV. Using immunoSEQ multiplex PCR, the repertoire was profiled, and TCRdb retains in-frame clones only, with some absent. The sample includes tens of thousands of clones, roughly four fifths of them seen just once. The starting material was unsorted PBMCs, obtained 0.3 years after starting antiretroviral therapy. These receptors were collected from a man younger than 35 with HIV. Both conserved end residues are trimmed from each CDR3. Clone size, where shown, is once, few, many, or a class for clones that have expanded.

size | J | V | CDR3
- | TRBJ2-7 | TRBV11-1 | ASSLGSNSYEQY
- | TRBJ1-3 | TRBV4-3 | ASSQGRGGTSH
- | TRBJ2-7 | TRBV6-1 | ASSERDRALYEQY
- | TRBJ2-7 | TRBV2 | ASSRQGSYEQY
- | TRBJ2-2 | TRBV7-2 | ASSLDPRGLGGELF
- | TRBJ1-4 | TRBV4-1 | ASSQEQGIVATNEKLF
- | TRBJ2-1 | TRBV19 | ASMAVANRLEQF
few | TRBJ2-7 | TRBV25-1 | ASSEGGGRHREQY
- | TRBJ2-7 | TRBV30 | AWSVEYEQY
- | TRBJ2-3 | TRBV5-4 | ASSLGGAGVRTDTQY
- | TRBJ2-3 | TRBV7-2 | ASSLKRGGADTQY
- | TRBJ2-7 | TRBV27 | ASSSRVTTSPSYEQY
- | TRBJ2-1 | TRBV27 | ASSASDQLGEQF
- | TRBJ1-2 | TRBV27 | ASSPQGSYGYT
few | TRBJ1-6 | TRBV2 | AILGQGVVSPLH
- | TRBJ1-2 | TRBV11-2 | ASSSGGQGRA
- | TRBJ2-4 | TRBV30 | AWSSGRGNIQY
- | TRBJ1-1 | TRBV18 | ASSPKTGFMNTEAF
- | TRBJ1-2 | TRBV19 | ASSIDRSYGYT
- | TRBJ2-1 | TRBV7-9 | ASSPLDFPSEF
once | TRBJ1-5 | TRBV21-1 | ASSKVRAEGNNQPQH
- | TRBJ1-5 | TRBV5-1 | ASSLSADQPQH
- | TRBJ2-7 | TRBV4-1 | ASSQDLLRGLSSYEQY
few | TRBJ2-2 | TRBV30 | AWSERGPGELF
- | TRBJ2-1 | TRBV18 | ASSPNIDRNEQF
few | TRBJ1-4 | TRBV21-1 | ASSNRGANEKLF
- | TRBJ2-7 | TRBV6-6 | ASSPVLNEQY
- | TRBJ1-1 | TRBV30 | AWNTEKDRAGEAF
- | TRBJ2-3 | TRBV29-1 | SVREGVSTDTQY
few | TRBJ1-1 | TRBV5-6 | ASSLGPTNTEAF
few | TRBJ1-1 | TRBV7-8 | ATAGWTAGLGAF
few | TRBJ2-3 | TRBV10-3 | AITGQDTDTQY
- | TRBJ1-2 | TRBV21-1 | ASSKCRNRVGDYGYT
- | TRBJ2-1 | TRBV6-5 | ASSYGAGVGNEQF